A selection of T cell receptor beta chains follows, all from one sample in a study of T cell responses to AZD1222 COVID-19 vaccine. Profiled with immunoSEQ multiplex PCR; TCRdb holds only in-frame clones, not every one. The sample includes 120,000 or so clones, 84% of them seen just once. This sample comprised peripheral blood, obtained 28 days after the second AZD1222 dose. The receptors were gathered from an adult who received the AZD1222 COVID-19 vaccine. Each CDR3 is given with its conserved first and last residue. A D gene is named only where the DNA matches it firmly.

TRBV29-1,.,CSVGENGYEQYF
TRBV23-1,TRBD1,CASSHPGTGRFQPQHF
TRBV7-3,TRBD1,CASSLWTGEGYTF
TRBV7-2,TRBD1,CASSNSEQGVTGELFF
TRBV12-5,.,CASGADGNTEAFF
TRBV6-5,.,CASTPGAGRGSPLHF
TRBV28,TRBD1,CATTGTANTEAFF
TRBV5-4,.,CATPPGPRNNQPQHF
TRBV28,.,CASSTLNYGYTF
TRBV4-1,TRBD1,CASSQVGRGGYGYTF
TRBV5-1,.,CASSARQRVYNEQFF
TRBV7-2,.,CASSGEGVINSPLHF
TRBV28,TRBD2,CASTPGGTDTQYF
TRBV5-1,.,CASSFSGVSGNTIYF
TRBV29-1,.,CSVWLLIPTGWENGYTF
TRBV19,TRBD1,CASRRTGFTEAFF
TRBV6-2/TRBV6-3,.,CASSYSKTDQNTEAFF
TRBV27,.,CASSLWTNTEAFF
TRBV28,TRBD1,CASSLWGQGVLYEQYF
TRBV24-1,.,CATSDLNSSGYTF
TRBV7-9,.,CASSLLGDYEQYF
TRBV19,.,CASSIGSGIQQYF
TRBV15,.,CATSRTNEKLFF
TRBV5-8,TRBD1,CASSFGDRVWYGYTF
TRBV5-6,TRBD1,CASSLSGQGYTGELFF
TRBV5-1,.,CASRDSRQETQYF
TRBV19,TRBD1,CASSGTARETQYF
TRBV5-1,.,CASSFTRGSEAFF
TRBV7-3,TRBD1,CASSSTTGAHYGYTF
TRBV14,.,CASSQDLAGSDTQYF
TRBV2,.,CASSLGGGLTEAFF
TRBV5-6,.,CASSLGLAKNIQYF
TRBV12-2,.,CASRLGQGTYEQYF
TRBV28,.,CASEGGREPQHF
TRBV4-3,.,CASSQVQGTETQYF
TRBV7-6,.,CASSLAPGQTSSGNTIYF
TRBV5-1,.,CASSLRTYTDTQYF
TRBV9,TRBD2,CASSPTLGGRETQYF
TRBV6-2/TRBV6-3,.,CASSYGNEQFF
TRBV5-6,TRBD1,CASSLGQGPYEQYF
TRBV6-4,TRBD2,CASSQLAGSTYNEQFF
TRBV19,.,CASSPTGPGPYGYTF
TRBV4-1,.,CASSQTGYSGNTIYF
TRBV29-1,TRBD1,CSAVTGDSNYGYTF
TRBV6-2/TRBV6-3,.,CASSYGRGQETQYF
TRBV7-7,.,CASSLDVGQPQHF
TRBV10-3,.,CAISHQGNTEAFF
TRBV7-7,.,CASSLGVGGRSQETQYF
TRBV4-1,.,CASSQAETGYYEQYF
TRBV19,.,CASTLGPGLFNYGYTF
TRBV10-2,.,CASSGGWLDEAFF
TRBV19,.,CASSTGALGYGYTF
TRBV30,.,CARRSGSSYNSPLHF
TRBV11-2,.,CASGRSHEQYF
TRBV6-2/TRBV6-3,.,CASSSAGNEQFF